This TCR beta chain comes out of a study of shared clonotypes between healthy human individuals. Study-wide findings and caveats: Researchers sampled only blood; tissue repertoires likely differ.

The naive CD8 subset, CD45RO-negative cells positively selected for CCR7, excluded terminally differentiated effector memory CD45RA+ cells. Original handling: ImmunoSEQ supplied junction-only sequences lacking quality scores, so filtering was different. Assay used: immunoSEQ multiplex PCR; TCRdb lists only in-frame clones, some missing. V, J and clone size reflect that table, while D and trimming were determined from the DNA. The data contain nearly 2 million clones, about 95% of them singletons. CDR1 and CDR2 (germline): MGHRA, YSYEKL. The CDR3 has 15 amino acids. The V end lost 5 bases, the J end lost 0 bases, and 14 bases lay between the germline ends. As for this clone: Its antigen remains unknown.

Input material: naive CD8+ T cells sorted from blood. This TCR derives from a man aged 18 to 30 in good health. The chain has TRBV4-1 and TRBJ2-7, with D possibly TRBD1 on 5 matching bases. CDR3 DNA sequence: TGCGCCAGCAGCTTGAGGACATTCAGCTCCTACGAGCAGTACTTC. Protein product: CASSLRTFSSYEQYF.